These 30 T cell receptor beta chains were sequenced from one sample in a study of response to subunit inactivated influenza vaccine (dated by TCRdb to 2016 to 2019). Receptor amplification or capture employed RT-PCR. TCRdb lists the instrument as Illumina HiSeq 2500. Through fastp at Q25 and MiXCR, TCRdb rebuilt clones from the public reads, retaining in-frame beta chains. Under each unique CDR3 protein, matching rows form one entry showing the most common genes and DNA. The sample table shows fewer than 600,000 distinct CDR3 sequences, and 6.5% to 8% are seen once. Clones ranked in the top ten supply about an eighth of the sample. The material was PBMCs from blood, obtained less than 30 months after vaccination. The receptors were gathered from a man aged 45 to 70 who received an inactivated influenza vaccine. Donor details come from another sample of the same person, matched by shared clones.

The chain joins TRBV20-1 to TRBJ1-5; the D gene is possibly TRBD1 (6 bases). V was shortened by 3 bases and J by 4 bases, with 10 bases between the two germline ends. The V gene's germline CDR1 is DFQATT and CDR2 SNEGSKA (reference sequence). This CDR3 region has 13 residues. CDR3 in amino acids: CSASPRGNQPQHF. CDR3 nucleotides: TGCAGTGCTAGCCCCAGGGGTAATCAGCCCCAGCATTTT.

This clonotype has a count of ten or more. The gene calls are TRBV5-6 and TRBJ1-2, with D unclear. V gave up 1 base and J gave up 4 bases, with 5 bases separating them. The CDR3 loop spans 12 amino acids. Germline CDR1 and CDR2: SGHDT and YYEEEE. CDR3 nucleotide sequence: TGTGCCAGCAGCTTGAACCTCTATGGCTACACCTTC. Protein product: CASSLNLYGYTF.

The table lists this clonotype with many counts. The chain recombines TRBV4-1 with TRBJ1-1; no clear D. This CDR3 contains 14 residues. With 3 bases removed from V and 6 bases from J, the gap between germline ends came to 14 bases. Germline-derived CDR1 and CDR2 are MGHRA and YSYEKL. The CDR3 DNA is TGCGCCAGCAGCCATTCCGGCTTTGGGTCTGAAGCTTTCTTT. This gives the protein CASSHSGFGSEAFF.

This chain uses TRBV6-1 with TRBJ2-4; D unresolved. The CDR3 sequence is 13 residues long. Trimming took 0 bases from V and 1 from J, leaving 1 base between them. CDR1 and CDR2 (germline): MNHNS, SASEGT. In DNA form, the CDR3 reads TGTGCCAGCAGTGAAGCGGCCAAAAACATTCAGTACTTC. Residues: CASSEAAKNIQYF.

There are a few counts of this clonotype. The chain recombines TRBV6-2 or TRBV6-3 with TRBJ1-6, with D maybe TRBD1 (6 bases). CDR1 and CDR2 (germline): MNHEY, SVGEGT. Trimming removed 6 bases at V and 7 bases at J, with 19 bases between. The CDR3 contains 16 residues. DNA for the CDR3: TGTGCCAGCAGCACCCGCTCGCTGGACAGCAATTCACCCCTCCACTTT. Its protein product is CASSTRSLDSNSPLHF.

This clonotype appeared once. The junction and the germline gene differ at one end; a read error may be behind it. The chain uses TRBV27 and TRBJ2-2; 10 bases are shared with TRBD2. Germline V gene sequence: CDR1 MNHEY, CDR2 SMNVEV (reference sequence). The CDR3 is 15 residues long. The CDR3 sequence: CASSFSGGAAGELFF. The CDR3 coding sequence is TGTGCCAGCAGTTTCAGCGGGGGGGCCGCCGGGGAGCTGTTTTTC.

This clonotype was seen a few times. The chain recombines TRBV20-1 with TRBJ2-5; unclear D gene. Trimming stripped 5 bases from V and 1 base from J, with 14 bases between. Germline assignment: CDR1 DFQATT and CDR2 SNEGSKA (reference sequence). The CDR3 is 14 residues long. Here the CDR3 DNA reads TGCAGTGCTCAACCCGCCAACTCCCAAGAGACCCAGTACTTC. Protein: CSAQPANSQETQYF.

The chain uses TRBV4-1 and TRBJ2-6; TRBD1 aligns across 8 bases. The CDR3 runs 17 residues. V shed 0 bases and J 2 bases; nucleotides not matched to a gene: 3. Germline V gives CDR1 MGHRA, CDR2 YSYEKL. The CDR3 DNA follows: TGCGCCAGCAGCCAAGATTTACAGGGGGCTGGGGCCAACGTCCTGACTTTC. Its protein product is CASSQDLQGAGANVLTF.

This chain uses TRBV7-3 with TRBJ2-3; 9 bases line up with TRBD2. Germline assignment: CDR1 SGHTA and CDR2 FQGTGA. The CDR3 length is 15 residues. V shed 5 bases, J shed 4 bases, and the junction held 7 bases outside the gene matches. CDR3 DNA: TGTGCCAGCAGCCCGGGACTAGCAGCCCCAGATACGCAGTATTTT. Translating gives CASSPGLAAPDTQYF.

This clonotype was counted only a few times. The V call is TRBV21-1, the J call TRBJ2-1; TRBD1 is the table's D call, not checked against the DNA. TRBV21-1 is marked as a pseudogene. The CDR3 has 18 amino acids. Here the CDR3 DNA reads TGTGCCAGCAGCAACGGACACCCCCCGGGTATAGGTTACAATGAGCAGTTCTTC. This sequence encodes CASSNGHPPGIGYNEQFF.

This clonotype showed up many times. This sequence joins TRBV5-4 and TRBJ2-3, with no clear D. Germline V CDR1 and CDR2: SGHNT, YYREEE (reference sequence). The V and J ends lost 1 base and 4 bases respectively, with 7 bases between them. This CDR3 spans 13 amino acids. This CDR3 is CASSLFGADTQYF. The CDR3 DNA sequence: TGTGCCAGCAGCTTGTTTGGAGCAGATACGCAGTATTTT.

This clonotype was counted between two and nine times. The chain is built from TRBV4-2 and TRBJ2-1; D unclear. The length of the CDR3 is 14 residues. Germline values: CDR1 LGHNA, CDR2 YNFKEQ. The germline V and J ends were trimmed by 3 bases and 6 bases, with 12 bases remaining between them. The CDR3 spells CASSQATGSNEQFF. CDR3 in DNA: TGTGCCAGCAGCCAGGCCACCGGAAGCAATGAGCAGTTCTTC.

For this clonotype: A much larger clonotype is one base distant, so this may be a read error. The chain uses TRBV6-2 or TRBV6-3 and TRBJ2-5; weak D call: TRBD2 (6 bases). Trimming shortened V by 2 bases and J by 4 bases, and 11 bases separated the two germline ends. The CDR3 contains 14 residues. Germline assignment: CDR1 MNHEY and CDR2 SVGEGT. Written as DNA, the CDR3 is TGTGCCAGCAGTTACCTAGAGGGAGGAGAGACCCAGTACTTC. As protein: CASSYLEGGETQYF.

The CDR3 DNA sequence: TGTGCCAGCAGTACACCCCGACTAGCGGGAGGGAATGAGCAGTTCTTC. Translating it yields CASSTPRLAGGNEQFF. The chain has TRBV28 and TRBJ2-1; TRBD2 matches at 14 bases. V shed 5 bases and J 7 bases; nucleotides not matched to a gene: 7. The CDR3 runs 16 residues. Germline CDR1 and CDR2: MDHEN and SYDVKM.

The table lists this clonotype with a few counts. This rearrangement joins TRBV11-1 to TRBJ2-7; the D gene is possibly TRBD1 (5 bases). This CDR3 has 16 amino acids. Germline V gene data show CDR1 as SGHAT and CDR2 as FQDESV (reference sequence). V was trimmed by 5 bases and J by 0 bases, leaving 17 bases between them. CDR3 in DNA: TGTGCCAGCAGCGTCAGGGCAGGGCCGAGCTCCTACGAGCAGTACTTC. It is translated as CASSVRAGPSSYEQYF.

The table lists this clonotype with a few counts. The J gene is TRBJ2-7, the V gene TRBV28; D might be TRBD2 (7 bases). V lost 6 bases, J lost 7 bases, and 16 bases lay in between. CDR3 length equals 13 residues. Germline CDR1 is MDHEN and CDR2 is SYDVKM. For the CDR3, the DNA is TGTGCCAGCAGCAAAGGGGGGGGCGTGGAGCAGTACTTC. This sequence encodes CASSKGGGVEQYF.

In its sample, this clonotype was seen many times. The DNA for the CDR3 is TGTGCCAGCAGCGTTGGACAGGCTGGAAACACCATATATTTT. Amino acid sequence: CASSVGQAGNTIYF. V is TRBV9 and J is TRBJ1-3, with 7 positions matching TRBD1. The germline V gene has CDR1 SGDLS and CDR2 YYNGEE. The CDR3 loop spans 14 amino acids. The V segment lost 2 bases and the J segment 2 bases; nucleotides outside the gene matches: 1.

The table lists this clonotype with a count of one. The chain uses TRBV10-1 and TRBJ2-5; possibly TRBD2 for D (6 bases). Trimming left V 4 bases short and J 5 bases short, with 17 bases between. The CDR3 consists of 15 residues. Germline V lookup: CDR1 WNHNN, CDR2 SYGVQD (reference sequence). The CDR3 loop is CASSGSTSISETQYF. In DNA, the CDR3 is TGCGCCAGCAGTGGAAGCACTAGCATTTCGGAGACCCAGTACTTC.

In its sample, this clonotype was seen a few times. The rearrangement links TRBV20-1 to TRBJ2-2, with TRBD1 identical over 8 bases. This CDR3 spans 16 amino acids. Germline V gene data show CDR1 as DFQATT and CDR2 as SNEGSKA (reference sequence). The trim removed 3 bases at V and 1 base at J, leaving 7 bases unmatched. The CDR3: CSASHTGGLNTGELFF. The CDR3 nucleotides are TGCAGTGCTAGTCATACAGGGGGTTTGAACACCGGGGAGCTGTTTTTT.

This clonotype was detected a few times. CDR3 residues: CSADGASGSDEQFF. As DNA, the CDR3 is TGCAGTGCTGACGGGGCTAGCGGGAGTGATGAGCAGTTCTTC. V usage is TRBV20-1 and J usage is TRBJ2-1; 10 bases agree with TRBD2. With V trimmed by 5 bases and J by 8 bases, 9 bases remained unmatched. CDR1 DFQATT and CDR2 SNEGSKA come from the germline V gene (reference sequence). There are 14 residues in the CDR3.

V gene TRBV5-1 combines with J gene TRBJ2-1; D possibly uses TRBD1 or TRBD2 (6 bases each). This CDR3 region has 14 residues. Trimming shortened V by 2 bases and J by 8 bases, and 14 bases separated the two germline ends. CDR1 and CDR2 from the germline V gene are SGHRS and YFSETQ. Here the CDR3 DNA reads TGCGCCAGCAGCTTACAGGGAGGAAAGGATGAGCAGTTCTTC. Translated, it gives CASSLQGGKDEQFF.

In its sample, this clonotype was seen many times. The chain links TRBV7-8 to TRBJ1-4, with a weak D call TRBD1 (6 bases). Per the germline V gene, CDR1 is SGHVS and CDR2 is FQNEAQ. The V and J ends lost 5 bases and 14 bases respectively, with 18 bases between them. The CDR3 contains 13 residues. The CDR3 loop reads CASSLQAYQGLFF. The CDR3 bases are TGTGCCAGCAGCCTCCAGGCTTACCAGGGGCTGTTTTTT.

This clonotype was counted between two and nine times. The chain carries TRBV12-3 or TRBV12-4 and TRBJ2-1, with 12 bases matching TRBD2. The trim removed 5 bases at V and 5 bases at J, leaving 10 bases unmatched. The CDR3 length is 17 residues. The CDR3 bases are TGTGCCAGCAGTCCCTCCCCCGGACTAGCGGGGAACAATGAGCAGTTCTTC. It translates to CASSPSPGLAGNNEQFF.

The chain links TRBV6-5 to TRBJ1-5; D gene uncertain. Trimming stripped 0 bases from V and 3 bases from J, with 9 bases between. From germline, CDR1 is MNHEY and CDR2 SVGAGI. This CDR3 comprises 15 residues. Here the CDR3 DNA reads TGTGCCAGCAGTTACTCGAGACGGATCAATCAGCCCCAGCATTTT. Its translation is CASSYSRRINQPQHF.

There are many counts of this clonotype. The CDR3 loop is CASGRAYEQFF. In nucleotides, the CDR3 is TGTGCCAGTGGGAGGGCCTATGAGCAGTTCTTC. V and J are TRBV6-5 and TRBJ2-1; 7 positions agree with TRBD2. Germline V gene lookup returns CDR1 MNHEY and CDR2 SVGAGI. CDR3 size: 11 residues. The V and J ends lost 9 bases and 8 bases, in that order; junction bases with no gene match: 4.

This clonotype came up a few times. The CDR3 DNA follows: TGTGCCATCAGTGAGTGGAGCGGGAGGGCCTCAGATACGCAGTATTTT. As protein: CAISEWSGRASDTQYF. The chain couples TRBV10-3 to TRBJ2-3; TRBD2 matches at 10 bases. The CDR3 is 16 amino acids. V lost 1 base, J lost 4 bases, and 5 bases stayed unmatched. Germline V gene data show CDR1 as ENHRY and CDR2 as SYGVKD.

This clonotype was counted a few times. This chain joins TRBV4-3 and TRBJ2-3; possibly TRBD2 for D (7 bases). CDR3 length: 15 residues. V was cut by 1 base and J by 5 bases, with 13 bases left in between. Per the germline V gene, CDR1 is LGHNA and CDR2 is YSLEER. CDR3 in DNA: TGCGCCAGCAGCCAAGTGGGGGGGCTGGTAGATACGCAGTATTTT. This encodes CASSQVGGLVDTQYF.

The sample holds a few counts of this clonotype. The chain couples TRBV4-1 to TRBJ1-1; possible D gene TRBD1, 5 bases. V was shortened by 2 bases and J by 4 bases, with 17 bases between the two germline ends. This CDR3 has 16 amino acids. Per germline, CDR1 MGHRA and CDR2 YSYEKL. CDR3 region: CASSQQLSGKSTEAFF. CDR3 nucleotides: TGCGCCAGCAGCCAACAACTGTCAGGGAAGAGCACTGAAGCTTTCTTT.

This chain joins TRBV5-1 and TRBJ2-5; 7 nucleotides line up with TRBD1. With V trimmed by 3 bases and J by 4 bases, 3 bases remained unmatched. The CDR3 spans 13 residues. Germline V gene lookup returns CDR1 SGHRS and CDR2 YFSETQ. Here the CDR3 reads CASSSYRGETQYF. For the CDR3, the DNA is TGCGCCAGCAGCTCTTACAGGGGAGAGACCCAGTACTTC.

This clonotype was counted only a few times. This chain connects TRBV14 to TRBJ2-1; tentative D call: TRBD1 (6 bases). CDR1 is SGHDN and CDR2 is FVKESK in the germline V gene. This CDR3 is built from 17 residues. V lost 4 bases and J lost 4, with 20 bases in between. CDR3 residues: CASSPHPRGWGYNEQFF. In DNA, the CDR3 is TGTGCCAGCAGCCCCCACCCCAGGGGTTGGGGTTACAATGAGCAGTTCTTC.